This T cell receptor beta chain came from a study of shared clonotypes between healthy human individuals. Study-wide results and limits: Clonotypes shared by all four donors outscored non-shared clonotypes in generation probability. Naive subsets generally exceeded memory subsets in estimated richness. Limited genetic and exposure-history diversity came from having few donors.

This CDR3 has 16 amino acids. From germline, CDR1 is SGDLS and CDR2 YYNGEE. V was clipped by 3 bases and J by 4 bases, with 17 bases between them. The method was immunoSEQ multiplex PCR; TCRdb's version includes in-frame clones alone and lacks a portion of them. The sample shows some 1.5 million clones, approximately 98% of them seen only once. As for this clone: Its antigen is unidentified.

This clonotype originated in a man aged 25 to 40 in good health. Specimen: naive CD4+ T cells sorted from blood. Subset here: CD45RA+ positively selected. The chain uses TRBV9 and TRBJ2-1; TRBD2 is a possible D gene (6 bases). Here the CDR3 DNA reads TGTGCCAGCAGCGCCCGGGAGCTAGCCCTTTACAATGAGCAGTTCTTC. Translating gives CASSARELALYNEQFF.